Reported below is one TCR beta chain. The V gene's germline CDR1 is SQVTM and CDR2 ANQGSEA. V was clipped by 5 bases and J by 4 bases, with 11 bases between them. CDR3 length: 12 residues. The record originates from a study of glioma-infiltrating T cells after dendritic cell vaccination. About the research overall: Patients had newly diagnosed or recurrent glioblastoma and received dendritic cell vaccines. Autologous tumor lysate was loaded overnight onto monocyte-derived dendritic cells grown less than 8 days with IL-4 and GM-CSF.

The time point here: after dendritic cell vaccination, including at tumor progression/relapse. The primer mix had 60 V beta and 13 J beta primers. The method was immunoSEQ multiplex PCR; TCRdb's version includes in-frame clones alone and lacks a portion of them. Here the sample spans over 55,000 clones, about four fifths being singletons. Sequenced here: blood, sampled after dendritic cell vaccination. The receptor comes from a human donor with glioblastoma. The chain recombines TRBV29-1 with TRBJ1-1; D may be TRBD1 (5 bases). CDR3 sequence reads: CSVQGRTTEAFF. CDR3 DNA sequence: TGCAGCGTTCAGGGAAGAACCACTGAAGCTTTCTTT. The full variable domain, with the rest looked up from reference TRBV29-1 and TRBJ1-1, is SAVISQKPSRDICQRGTSLTIQCQVDSQVTMMFWYRQQPGQSLTLIATANQGSEATYESGFVIDKFPISRPNLTFSTLTVSNMSPEDSSIYLCSVQGRTTEAFFGQGTRLTVV.